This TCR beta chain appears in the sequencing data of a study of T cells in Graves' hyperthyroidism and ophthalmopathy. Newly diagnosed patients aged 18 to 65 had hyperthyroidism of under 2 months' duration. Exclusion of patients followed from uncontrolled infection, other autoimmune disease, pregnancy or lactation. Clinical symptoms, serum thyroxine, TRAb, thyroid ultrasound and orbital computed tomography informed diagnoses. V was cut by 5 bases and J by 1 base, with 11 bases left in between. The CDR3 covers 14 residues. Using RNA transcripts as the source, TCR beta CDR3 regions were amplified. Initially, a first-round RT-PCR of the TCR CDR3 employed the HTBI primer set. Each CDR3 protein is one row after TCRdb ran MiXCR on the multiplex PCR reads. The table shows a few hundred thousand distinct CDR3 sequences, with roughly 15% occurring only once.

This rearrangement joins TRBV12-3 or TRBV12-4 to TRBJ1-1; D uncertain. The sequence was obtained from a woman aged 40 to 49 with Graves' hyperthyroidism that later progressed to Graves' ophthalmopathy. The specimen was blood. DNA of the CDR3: TGTGCCAGCAGTACTACAGTGAGGAACACTGAAGCTTTCTTT. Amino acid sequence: CASSTTVRNTEAFF.